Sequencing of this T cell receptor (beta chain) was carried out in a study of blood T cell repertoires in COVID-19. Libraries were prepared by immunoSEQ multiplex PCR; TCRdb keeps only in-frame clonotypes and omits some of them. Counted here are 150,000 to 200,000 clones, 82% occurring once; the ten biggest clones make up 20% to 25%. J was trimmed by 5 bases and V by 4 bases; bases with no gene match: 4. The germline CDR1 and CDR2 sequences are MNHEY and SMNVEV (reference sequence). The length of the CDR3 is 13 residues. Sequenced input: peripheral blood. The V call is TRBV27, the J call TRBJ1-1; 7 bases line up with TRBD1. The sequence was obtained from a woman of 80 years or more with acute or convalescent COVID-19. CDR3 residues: CASSSPTGTEAFF. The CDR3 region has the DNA TGTGCCAGCAGTTCCCCGACAGGGACTGAAGCTTTCTTT.